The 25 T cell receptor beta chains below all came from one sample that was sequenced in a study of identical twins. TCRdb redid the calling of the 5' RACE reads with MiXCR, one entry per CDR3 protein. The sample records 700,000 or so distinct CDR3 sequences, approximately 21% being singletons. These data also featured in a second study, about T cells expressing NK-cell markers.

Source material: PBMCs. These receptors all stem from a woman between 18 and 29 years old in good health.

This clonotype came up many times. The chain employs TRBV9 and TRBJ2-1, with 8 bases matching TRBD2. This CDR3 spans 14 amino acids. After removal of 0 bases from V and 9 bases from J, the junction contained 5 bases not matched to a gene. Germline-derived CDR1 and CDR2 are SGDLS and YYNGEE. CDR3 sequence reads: CASSVEAGAGEQFF. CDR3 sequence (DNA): TGTGCCAGCAGCGTAGAAGCGGGGGCCGGTGAGCAGTTCTTC.

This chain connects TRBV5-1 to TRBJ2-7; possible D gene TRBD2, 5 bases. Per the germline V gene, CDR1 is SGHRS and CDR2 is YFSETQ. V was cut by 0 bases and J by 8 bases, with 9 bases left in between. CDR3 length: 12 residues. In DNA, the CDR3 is TGCGCCAGCAGCTTGGAGTCGGGGAAGCAGTACTTC. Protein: CASSLESGKQYF.

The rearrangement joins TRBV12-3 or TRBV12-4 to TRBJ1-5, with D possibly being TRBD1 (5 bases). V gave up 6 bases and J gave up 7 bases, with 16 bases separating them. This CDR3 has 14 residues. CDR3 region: CASSHSSGDQPQHF. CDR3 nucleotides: TGTGCCAGCAGCCACTCGTCCGGGGACCAGCCCCAGCATTTT.

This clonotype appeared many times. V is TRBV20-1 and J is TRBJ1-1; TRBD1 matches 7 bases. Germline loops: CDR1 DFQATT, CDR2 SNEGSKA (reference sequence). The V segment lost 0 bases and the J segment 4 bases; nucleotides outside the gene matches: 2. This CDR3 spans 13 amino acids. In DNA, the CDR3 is TGCAGTGCTAGAGACAGACAGGGCACTGAAGCTTTCTTT. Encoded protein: CSARDRQGTEAFF.

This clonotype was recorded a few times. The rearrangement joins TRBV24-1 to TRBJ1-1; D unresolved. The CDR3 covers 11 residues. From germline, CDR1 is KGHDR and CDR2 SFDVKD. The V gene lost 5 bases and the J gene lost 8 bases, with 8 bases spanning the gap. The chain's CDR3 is CATSGGGEAFF. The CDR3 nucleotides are TGTGCCACCAGTGGGGGAGGGGAAGCTTTCTTT.

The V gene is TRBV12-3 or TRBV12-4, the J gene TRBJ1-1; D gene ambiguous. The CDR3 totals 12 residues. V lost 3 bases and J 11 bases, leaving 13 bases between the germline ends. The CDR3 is CASSFELGRAFF. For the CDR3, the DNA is TGTGCCAGCAGTTTCGAGTTAGGTCGGGCTTTCTTT.

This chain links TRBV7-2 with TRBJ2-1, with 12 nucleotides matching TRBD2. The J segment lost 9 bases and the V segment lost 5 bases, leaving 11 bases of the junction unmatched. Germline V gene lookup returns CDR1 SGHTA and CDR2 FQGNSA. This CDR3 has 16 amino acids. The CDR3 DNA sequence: TGTGCCAGCAGCCTACAAACTAGCGGGAGGAAGGGTGAGCAGTTCTTC. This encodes CASSLQTSGRKGEQFF.

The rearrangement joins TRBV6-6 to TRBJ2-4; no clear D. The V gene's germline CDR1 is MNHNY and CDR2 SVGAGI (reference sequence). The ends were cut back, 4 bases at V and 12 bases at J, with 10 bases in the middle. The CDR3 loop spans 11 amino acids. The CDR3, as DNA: TGTGCCAGCAGTTCTTACCCGGGTCAGTACTTC. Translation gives CASSSYPGQYF.

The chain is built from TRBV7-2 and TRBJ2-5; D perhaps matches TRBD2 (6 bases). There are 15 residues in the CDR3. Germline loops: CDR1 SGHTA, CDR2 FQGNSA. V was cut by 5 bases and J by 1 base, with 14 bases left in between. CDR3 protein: CASSRRRRGQETQYF. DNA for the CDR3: TGTGCCAGCAGCCGAAGACGGCGGGGCCAAGAGACCCAGTACTTC. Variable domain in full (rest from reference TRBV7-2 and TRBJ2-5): GAGVSQSPSNKVTEKGKDVELRCDPISGHTALYWYRQSLGQGLEFLIYFQGNSAPDKSGLPSDRFSAERTGGSVSTLTIQRTQQEDSAVYLCASSRRRRGQETQYFGPGTRLLVL.

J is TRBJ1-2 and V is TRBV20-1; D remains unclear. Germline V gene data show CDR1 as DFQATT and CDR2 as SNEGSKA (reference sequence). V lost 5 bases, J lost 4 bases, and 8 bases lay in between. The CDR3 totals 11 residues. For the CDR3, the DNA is TGCAGTGCTGGACGGTCCTATGGCTACACCTTC. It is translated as CSAGRSYGYTF.

The CDR3 nucleotides read TGTGCCAGCAGTTCCGGTAGGGCCATAGATACGCAGTATTTT. Its protein product is CASSSGRAIDTQYF. V and J are TRBV27 and TRBJ2-3; D is ambiguous. The CDR3 extends over 14 amino acids. Trimming left V 4 bases short and J 5 bases short, with 13 bases between. Per the germline V gene, CDR1 is MNHEY and CDR2 is SMNVEV (reference sequence).

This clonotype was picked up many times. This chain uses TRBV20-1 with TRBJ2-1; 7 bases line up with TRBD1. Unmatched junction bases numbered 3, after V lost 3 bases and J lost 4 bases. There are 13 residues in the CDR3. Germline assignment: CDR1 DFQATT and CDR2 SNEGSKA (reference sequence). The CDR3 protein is CSARGTAYNEQFF. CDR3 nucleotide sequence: TGCAGTGCTAGGGGGACAGCGTACAATGAGCAGTTCTTC.

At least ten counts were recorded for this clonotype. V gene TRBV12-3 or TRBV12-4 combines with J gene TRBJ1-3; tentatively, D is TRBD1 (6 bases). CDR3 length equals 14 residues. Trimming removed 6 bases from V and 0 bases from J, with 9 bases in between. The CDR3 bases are TGTGCCAGCAGCGAACAGGGCTCTGGAAACACCATATATTTT. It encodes CASSEQGSGNTIYF.

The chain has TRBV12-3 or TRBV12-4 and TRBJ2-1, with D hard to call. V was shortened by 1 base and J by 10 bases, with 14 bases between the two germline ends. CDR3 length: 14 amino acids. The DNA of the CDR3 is TGTGCCAGCAGTTTAGGTGGGCTTGCGGCCGAGCAGTTCTTC. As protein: CASSLGGLAAEQFF.

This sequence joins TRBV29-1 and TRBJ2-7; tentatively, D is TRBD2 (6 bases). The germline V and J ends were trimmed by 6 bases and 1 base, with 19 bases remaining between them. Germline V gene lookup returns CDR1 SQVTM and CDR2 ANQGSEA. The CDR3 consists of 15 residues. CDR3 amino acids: CSVGGDYSVSYEQYF. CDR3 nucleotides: TGCAGCGTGGGGGGAGATTACTCAGTTTCCTACGAGCAGTACTTC.

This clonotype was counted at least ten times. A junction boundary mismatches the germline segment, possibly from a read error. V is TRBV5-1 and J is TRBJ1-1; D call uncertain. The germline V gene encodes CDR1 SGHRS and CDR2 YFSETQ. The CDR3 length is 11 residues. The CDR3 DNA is TGTGCCAGCAGCTTGAACACTGAAGCTTTCTTT. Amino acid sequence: CASSLNTEAFF.

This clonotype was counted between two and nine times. The chain's CDR3 is CASSFRRTGSFGYTF. The CDR3 DNA is TGTGCCAGCAGTTTCCGAAGGACAGGGAGCTTTGGCTACACCTTC. The chain links TRBV12-3 or TRBV12-4 to TRBJ1-2; 8 nucleotides line up with TRBD1. This CDR3 has 15 amino acids. The junction had 10 bases not matched to a gene; V was cut back by 3 bases and J by 7 bases.

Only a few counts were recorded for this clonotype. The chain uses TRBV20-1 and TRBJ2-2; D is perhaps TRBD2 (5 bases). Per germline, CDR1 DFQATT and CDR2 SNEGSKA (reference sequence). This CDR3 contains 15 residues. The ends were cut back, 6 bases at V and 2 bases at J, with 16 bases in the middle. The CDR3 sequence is CSAPRTGLNTGELFF. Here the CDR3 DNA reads TGCAGTGCCCCCAGGACGGGGTTAAACACCGGGGAGCTGTTTTTT.

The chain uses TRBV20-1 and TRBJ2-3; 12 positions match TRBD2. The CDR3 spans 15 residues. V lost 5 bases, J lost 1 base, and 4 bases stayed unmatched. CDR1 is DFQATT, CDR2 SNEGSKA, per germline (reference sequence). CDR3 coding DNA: TGCAGTGCTCATCGACTAGCGGGGGGCACAGATACGCAGTATTTT. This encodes CSAHRLAGGTDTQYF.

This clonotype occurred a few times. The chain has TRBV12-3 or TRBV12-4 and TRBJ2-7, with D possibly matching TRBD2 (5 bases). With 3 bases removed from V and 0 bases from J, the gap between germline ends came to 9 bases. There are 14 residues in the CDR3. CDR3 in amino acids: CASSFGRDSYEQYF. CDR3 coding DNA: TGTGCCAGCAGTTTCGGACGGGACTCCTACGAGCAGTACTTC.

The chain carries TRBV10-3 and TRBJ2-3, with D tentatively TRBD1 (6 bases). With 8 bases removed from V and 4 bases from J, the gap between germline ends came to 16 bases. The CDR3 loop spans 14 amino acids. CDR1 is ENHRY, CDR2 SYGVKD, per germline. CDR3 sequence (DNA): TGTGCCATCGCTGGGCAGGGGAACGCAGATACGCAGTATTTT. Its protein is CAIAGQGNADTQYF.

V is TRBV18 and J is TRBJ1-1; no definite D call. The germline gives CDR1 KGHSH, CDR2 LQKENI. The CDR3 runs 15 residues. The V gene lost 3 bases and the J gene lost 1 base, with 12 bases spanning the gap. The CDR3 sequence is CASSPQTDGNTEAFF. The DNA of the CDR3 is TGTGCCAGCTCACCCCAGACCGACGGGAACACTGAAGCTTTCTTT. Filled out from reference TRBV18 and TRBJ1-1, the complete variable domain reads NAGVMQNPRHLVRRRGQEARLRCSPMKGHSHVYWYRQLPEEGLKFMVYLQKENIIDESGMPKERFSAEFPKEGPSILRIQQVVRGDSAAYFCASSPQTDGNTEAFFGQGTRLTVV.

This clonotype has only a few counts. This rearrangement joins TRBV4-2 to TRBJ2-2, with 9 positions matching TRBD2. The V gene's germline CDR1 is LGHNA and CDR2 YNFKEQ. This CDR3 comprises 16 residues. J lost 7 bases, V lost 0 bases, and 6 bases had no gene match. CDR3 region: CASSQDGGLAGGELFF. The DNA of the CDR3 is TGTGCCAGCAGCCAAGATGGGGGACTAGCAGGCGGGGAGCTGTTTTTT.

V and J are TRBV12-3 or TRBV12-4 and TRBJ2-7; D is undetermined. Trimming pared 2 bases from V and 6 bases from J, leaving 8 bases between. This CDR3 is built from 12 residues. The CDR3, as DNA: TGTGCCAGCAGTTTAACCCGATCCGAGCAGTACTTC. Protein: CASSLTRSEQYF.

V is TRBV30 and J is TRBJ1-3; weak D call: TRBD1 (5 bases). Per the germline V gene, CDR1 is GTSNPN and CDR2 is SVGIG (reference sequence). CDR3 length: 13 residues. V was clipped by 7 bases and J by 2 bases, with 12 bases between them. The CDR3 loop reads CAFRAHPGNTIYF. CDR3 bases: TGTGCCTTCAGGGCACACCCTGGAAACACCATATATTTT.